This passage covers 21 T cell receptor beta chains from one sample sequenced in a study of post-analysis software for immune sequencing data. Findings and caveats of the study: Included in a set of five TRBV segments more frequent in patients than controls were TRBV5-6, TRBV5-1 and TRBV20-1.

These receptors' targets are unknown. TCR beta libraries were prepared from cDNA with unique molecular identifiers. TCRdb re-analysed the PCR reads in MiXCR, keeping a single row per CDR3 protein. The sample has around 700,000 distinct CDR3 sequences; 59% are singletons. The sequenced material came from blood. These receptors were taken from a girl between 2 and 10 years old with multiple sclerosis.

This clonotype was counted a few times. J is TRBJ2-5 and V is TRBV24-1; 7 bases are a match to TRBD1. Trimming removed 0 bases from V and 4 bases from J; junction bases left unmatched: 1. The germline gives CDR1 KGHDR, CDR2 SFDVKD. This CDR3 is 14 amino acids long. This CDR3 reads CATSDLRTGETQYF. The CDR3 nucleotides are TGTGCCACCAGTGATTTGCGGACAGGAGAGACCCAGTACTTC.

This chain uses TRBV9 with TRBJ2-3; 7 bases fit TRBD2. The CDR3 is 18 amino acids. With 0 bases clipped from V and 2 bases from J, the junction kept 12 bases outside the gene matches. Germline CDR1 and CDR2: SGDLS and YYNGEE. The CDR3 loop is CASSVATKGAGTTDTQYF. CDR3 DNA sequence: TGTGCCAGCAGCGTAGCTACGAAGGGAGCGGGAACCACAGATACGCAGTATTTT. The full variable domain, its missing parts supplied by reference TRBV9 and TRBJ2-3, is DSGVTQTPKHLITATGQRVTLRCSPRSGDLSVYWYQQSLDQGLQFLIQYYNGEERAKGNILERFSAQQFPDLHSELNLSSLELGDSALYFCASSVATKGAGTTDTQYFGPGTRLTVL.

A remark on this clonotype: A much larger clone lies a single base off, so this may be a read error. The chain joins TRBV6-4 to TRBJ2-1, with 13 positions matching TRBD2. This CDR3 has 15 residues. The ends lost 2 bases at V and 6 bases at J; junction bases unmatched: 1. Germline V gives CDR1 MRHNA, CDR2 SNTAGT. CDR3 DNA sequence: TGTGCCAGCAGTGACACTAGCGGGGGGGCCAATGAGCAGTTCTTC. Translating gives CASSDTSGGANEQFF.

The rearrangement joins TRBV5-1 to TRBJ2-6; 7 bases align to TRBD2. Germline V CDR1 and CDR2: SGHRS, YFSETQ. The V segment lost 6 bases and the J segment 3 bases; nucleotides outside the gene matches: 3. The CDR3 has 14 amino acids. The CDR3: CASNGGVGANVLTF. CDR3 nucleotides: TGCGCCAGCAATGGGGGGGTTGGGGCCAACGTCCTGACTTTC.

The chain joins TRBV6-2 or TRBV6-3 to TRBJ2-7, with D uncertain. CDR1 and CDR2 (germline): MNHEY, SVGEGT. Trimming pared 0 bases from V and 1 base from J, leaving 4 bases between. The CDR3 length is 13 residues. The CDR3 sequence is CASSYSRSYEQYF. The CDR3 bases are TGTGCCAGCAGTTACTCGAGGTCCTACGAGCAGTACTTC.

V is TRBV28 and J is TRBJ2-7; TRBD2 agrees at 11 bases. The CDR3 length is 16 residues. Germline CDR1 and CDR2: MDHEN and SYDVKM. The J segment lost 2 bases and the V segment lost 5 bases, leaving 8 bases of the junction unmatched. The CDR3 region is CASSLPSGRLTYEQYF. The CDR3 region has the DNA TGTGCCAGCAGTCTTCCTAGCGGGAGGTTAACCTACGAGCAGTACTTC.

The gene calls are TRBV12-3 or TRBV12-4 and TRBJ2-4; D uncertain. CDR3 length: 13 residues. The V end lost 3 bases, the J end lost 13 bases, and 16 bases lay between the germline ends. CDR3 sequence (DNA): TGTGCCAGCAGTTTGGGCCCATCGGTCCGGCAGTACTTC. Encoded protein: CASSLGPSVRQYF.

The genes are TRBV3-1 and TRBJ2-4; D ambiguous. The J call could be wrong; TRBJ2-7 is a better fit for the DNA end. The germline V gene has CDR1 LGHDT and CDR2 YNNKEL (reference sequence). The CDR3 has 12 residues. The CDR3 DNA is TGTGCCAGCAGCCACCCCCCCGGCGAGCAGTACTTC. It translates to CASSHPPGEQYF.

The chain couples TRBV6-6 to TRBJ2-5, with D unresolved. The CDR3 totals 13 residues. Between the trimmed V and J ends, which lost 2 bases and 0 bases, there was a span of 4 bases. Looked up from germline, CDR1 is MNHNY and CDR2 is SVGAGI (reference sequence). The CDR3 reads CASSYGNQETQYF. CDR3 DNA: TGTGCCAGCAGTTACGGCAACCAAGAGACCCAGTACTTC.

This chain uses TRBV29-1 with TRBJ2-1, with a tentative D call TRBD2 (6 bases). Germline V gene data show CDR1 as SQVTM and CDR2 as ANQGSEA. V was shortened by 5 bases and J by 5 bases, with 10 bases between the two germline ends. There are 12 residues in the CDR3. The CDR3 DNA follows: TGCAGCGTTAGGGACTTTAACAATGAGCAGTTCTTC. The encoded protein is CSVRDFNNEQFF.

V and J are TRBV30 and TRBJ2-1; maybe TRBD2 (5 bases). V was clipped by 0 bases and J by 3 bases, with 6 bases between them. This CDR3 is built from 13 residues. In germline, CDR1 is GTSNPN, CDR2 SVGIG (reference sequence). The DNA of the CDR3 is TGTGCCTGGAGTGTACTAGTCTACAATGAGCAGTTCTTC. It encodes CAWSVLVYNEQFF.

The V and J genes are TRBV7-2 and TRBJ2-5, with a tentative D call TRBD2 (5 bases). The length of the CDR3 is 16 residues. Germline assignment: CDR1 SGHTA and CDR2 FQGNSA. The ends were cut back, 6 bases at V and 5 bases at J, with 22 bases in the middle. The CDR3 protein is CASSRVPWTLGETQYF. CDR3 DNA sequence: TGTGCCAGCAGTCGTGTCCCATGGACTCTGGGGGAGACCCAGTACTTC.

As for this clonotype: At one of its ends the junction is not consistent with the germline gene, which may arise from a read error. The J gene is TRBJ2-1, the V gene TRBV20-1; D is unresolved. This CDR3 is built from 17 residues. Per germline, CDR1 DFQATT and CDR2 SNEGSKA (reference sequence). CDR3 sequence reads: CSARDDLGPSSYNEQLF. In DNA, the CDR3 is TGCAGTGCTAGGGATGATTTAGGACCGTCCTCCTACAATGAGCAGCTCTTC.

The chain combines TRBV29-1 with TRBJ2-1, with D unresolved. Germline V lookup: CDR1 SQVTM, CDR2 ANQGSEA. The CDR3 totals 11 residues. V dropped 8 bases and J dropped 7 bases, with 12 bases sitting between them. CDR3 DNA: TGCAGCCTCTCAAGGGCGAATGAGCAGTTCTTC. Amino acids: CSLSRANEQFF.

The chain uses TRBV25-1 and TRBJ2-6; D gene uncertain. CDR1 MGHDK and CDR2 SYGVNS come from the germline V gene. The length of the CDR3 is 14 residues. V was pared by 9 bases and J by 2 bases, with 11 bases between. The CDR3 region has the DNA TGTGCCAGTTCGCCCGGTACTGGGGCCAACGTCCTGACTTTC. It specifies CASSPGTGANVLTF.

V and J are TRBV20-1 and TRBJ1-2; possibly TRBD1 for D (5 bases). Germline V gene sequence: CDR1 DFQATT, CDR2 SNEGSKA (reference sequence). This CDR3 is built from 16 residues. V lost 1 base and J lost 2, with 17 bases in between. In nucleotides, the CDR3 is TGCAGTGCTAGAGGGGCTATGGGGGAGGAAAACTATGGCTACACCTTC. It translates to CSARGAMGEENYGYTF.

This chain uses TRBV11-2 with TRBJ1-2; D not certain. Trimming took 3 bases from V and 0 from J, leaving 11 bases between them. The CDR3 consists of 15 residues. Germline V gene lookup returns CDR1 SGHAT and CDR2 FQNNGV. The CDR3 reads CASSFEGRPNYGYTF. The CDR3 nucleotides read TGTGCCAGCAGCTTCGAGGGCCGACCTAACTATGGCTACACCTTC.

The rearrangement joins TRBV27 to TRBJ2-7; 9 nucleotides agree with TRBD1. The CDR3 has 14 amino acids. Germline-derived CDR1 and CDR2 are MNHEY and SMNVEV (reference sequence). Germline trimming cut 6 bases from V and 5 bases from J; bases unmatched to any gene: 8. CDR3 sequence reads: CASSQTGGLHEQYF. CDR3 in DNA: TGTGCCAGCAGCCAGACAGGGGGTCTGCACGAGCAGTACTTC.

This clonotype was seen only once. The chain is built from TRBV7-2 and TRBJ2-2; 7 nucleotides line up with TRBD2. V was clipped by 5 bases and J by 2 bases; unmatched bases: 20. This CDR3 spans 20 amino acids. Germline loops: CDR1 SGHTA, CDR2 FQGNSA. The CDR3 loop is CASSPRGGGLQDYNTGELFF. CDR3 coding DNA: TGTGCCAGCAGCCCCCGTGGGGGAGGGCTCCAAGATTACAACACCGGGGAGCTGTTTTTT.

Note on this clonotype: At one end the junction does not follow the germline gene, possibly because of a read error. This chain links TRBV6-2 or TRBV6-3 with TRBJ2-7; no reliable D call. CDR1 and CDR2 (germline): MNHEY, SVGEGT. The CDR3 spans 13 residues. The CDR3: CAGSDDGVYEQYF. CDR3 nucleotides: TGTGCCGGCAGTGACGACGGAGTCTACGAGCAGTACTTC.

This chain uses TRBV25-1 with TRBJ2-1; D possibly corresponds to TRBD1 (6 bases). Between the trimmed V and J ends, which lost 3 bases and 5 bases, there was a span of 8 bases. The CDR3 covers 13 residues. Per germline, CDR1 MGHDK and CDR2 SYGVNS. In DNA form, the CDR3 reads TGTGCCAGCAGTGACCCAGGGGACAATGAGCAGTTCTTC. This gives the protein CASSDPGDNEQFF.